This passage covers 6 T cell receptor beta chains from one sample sequenced in a study of T cells in Graves' hyperthyroidism and ophthalmopathy. The TCR beta CDR3 regions underwent amplification using RNA transcripts as the source. During a first-round RT-PCR of the TCR CDR3, the HTBI primer set was used. One entry per CDR3 protein results from TCRdb running MiXCR on the multiplex PCR reads. The sample has roughly 420,000 distinct CDR3 sequences, about 15% seen once. The sequenced sample consisted of blood. These TCRs come from a young woman with Graves' hyperthyroidism.

The sample holds many counts of this clonotype. V is TRBV3-1 and J is TRBJ2-3; 8 bases align to TRBD2. This CDR3 has 15 amino acids. Trimming cost V 3 bases and J 2 bases; bases outside gene matches: 4. In germline, CDR1 is LGHDT, CDR2 YNNKEL (reference sequence). The CDR3 protein is CASSHQRGTTDTQYF. The CDR3 DNA reads as TGTGCCAGCAGCCACCAGCGGGGGACCACAGATACGCAGTATTTT.

This clonotype showed up many times. The CDR3 DNA reads TGTGCCAACCGGCCGGGACTAGCGGGAGACGAGCAGTACTTC. It codes for CANRPGLAGDEQYF. The J gene is TRBJ2-7, the V gene TRBV7-6; 14 bases are a match to TRBD2. This CDR3 is built from 14 residues. Looked up from germline, CDR1 is SGHVS and CDR2 is FNYEAQ. The J segment lost 5 bases and the V segment lost 10 bases, leaving 7 bases of the junction unmatched.

This clonotype was detected a few times. V gene TRBV6-1 combines with J gene TRBJ2-1; 11 nucleotides align to TRBD2. J lost 4 bases, V lost 5 bases, and 7 bases had no gene match. This CDR3 spans 16 amino acids. From germline, CDR1 is MNHNS and CDR2 SASEGT. The CDR3 DNA sequence: TGTGCCAGCAGTACGGTGGGACTAGCGGTTTACAATGAGCAGTTCTTC. This sequence encodes CASSTVGLAVYNEQFF.

This clonotype was recorded at least ten times. The CDR3 loop reads CAISSTSGGTNYEQYF. The DNA of the CDR3 is TGTGCCATCAGTTCGACTAGCGGAGGAACTAACTACGAGCAGTACTTC. The gene calls are TRBV10-3 and TRBJ2-7; 9 bases line up with TRBD2. This CDR3 has 16 residues. The V gene end was trimmed by 5 bases and the J gene end by 3 bases; junction bases not matched to a gene: 11. CDR1 ENHRY and CDR2 SYGVKD come from the germline V gene.

The chain uses TRBV10-3 and TRBJ1-3; D is unresolved. Germline CDR1 reads ENHRY; CDR2 reads SYGVKD. V was clipped by 2 bases and J by 3 bases, with 2 bases between them. This CDR3 has 12 residues. CDR3 coding DNA: TGTGCCATCAGTGAGGTTGGAAACACCATATATTTT. Its protein product is CAISEVGNTIYF.

This clonotype was seen many times. The chain couples TRBV10-2 to TRBJ1-1; TRBD1 matches 8 bases. The CDR3 runs to 14 residues. Germline CDR1 reads WSHSY; CDR2 reads SAAADI. The trim removed 2 bases at V and 5 bases at J, leaving 4 bases unmatched. CDR3: CASSEKQGGTEAFF. CDR3 DNA sequence: TGCGCCAGCAGTGAGAAACAGGGGGGGACTGAAGCTTTCTTT.